This TCR beta chain came from a study of cytomegalovirus exposure and HLA in healthy donors. Points on this clone: Its specificity is unknown.

General study points: The classifier reportedly diagnosed cytomegalovirus status with high sensitivity and specificity. The majority of TCR sequences were rare, yet some public TCRs appeared in many donors.

Clones were read by immunoSEQ multiplex PCR, and TCRdb kept only the in-frame ones, dropping some. The sample carries more than 100,000 clones, 88% recorded once. V gave up 5 bases and J gave up 3 bases; unmatched junction bases: 7. The CDR3 is made up of 15 amino acids. Germline-derived CDR1 and CDR2 are SQVTM and ANQGSEA. The chain joins TRBV29-1 to TRBJ2-1; 10 bases agree with TRBD2. This TCR was sampled from a young man in good health and CMV-seronegative. The sequenced sample consisted of PBMCs. CDR3 nucleotides: TGCAGCGTTACCGGACTAGCGGCCGACTACAATGAGCAGTTCTTC. Protein product: CSVTGLAADYNEQFF.